One and the same sample provided the 21 T cell receptor beta chains below, sequenced in a study of CXCR3-negative and CXCR3-positive naive CD8 T cells. UMI labels and 5' RACE were used to prepare the TRB cDNA libraries. TCRdb derives one entry per CDR3 protein from the 5' RACE reads, leaving out DNA. The sample table sets out some 85,000 distinct CDR3 sequences. Findings of the study overall: Hydrophobicity was higher for TRB CDR3s found in CXCR3-positive naive cells than in CXCR3-negative naive cells.

These TCRs are of unknown antigen specificity. Sequencing was performed on naive CXCR3+ CD8+ T cells from blood. Subset: CD45RO-CCR7+CD27+CD95- naive CD8+ T cells expressing CXCR3 (TNR3+). These receptors came from a human donor in good health. Some clones in this sample may be carry-over from other donors' samples.

This chain links TRBV12-3 or TRBV12-4 with TRBJ2-7; with no DNA, the TCRdb D assignment of TRBD2 cannot be verified. The CDR3 spans 15 residues. CDR3 in amino acids: CASSLVIGGTYEQYF.

The V gene is TRBV5-1, the J gene TRBJ1-1; TCRdb's D gene call, TRBD1, goes unchecked for lack of DNA. The germline gives CDR1 SGHRS, CDR2 YFSETQ. This CDR3 spans 15 amino acids. CDR3 residues: CASRDGQGLFTEAFF.

The V call is TRBV7-6, the J call TRBJ2-7; TCRdb selects TRBD1, and the lack of DNA leaves this call unchecked. Germline V CDR1 and CDR2: SGHVS, FNYEAQ. The CDR3 totals 15 residues. The CDR3 spells CASSLGQGLAYEQYF.

The chain links TRBV25-1 to TRBJ2-2; the TCRdb D gene call, TRBD1, has no DNA to confirm it. This CDR3 is 17 amino acids long. In germline, CDR1 is MGHDK, CDR2 SYGVNS. CDR3 loop: CASSDYFVWGDTGELFF.

The chain links TRBV5-1 to TRBJ2-7. Germline CDR1 is SGHRS and CDR2 is YFSETQ. The CDR3 spans 14 residues. CDR3 sequence: CASSFIQTSDEQYF.

The rearrangement uses TRBV4-2 and TRBJ1-4; TCRdb gives TRBD1 as the D gene, but with no DNA this cannot be confirmed. There are 14 residues in the CDR3. Germline values: CDR1 LGHNA, CDR2 YNFKEQ. The CDR3 reads CASRGEDRVEKLFF.

This chain connects TRBV29-1 to TRBJ2-1. CDR1 and CDR2 (germline): SQVTM, ANQGSEA. CDR3 length: 14 residues. The chain's CDR3 is CSVDSWTASNEQFF.

The chain combines TRBV6-5 with TRBJ2-7; TCRdb's D call of TRBD2 is untestable without DNA. Looked up from germline, CDR1 is MNHEY and CDR2 is SVGAGI. CDR3 length equals 16 residues. The CDR3 loop reads CASSYDSSGSSYEQYF.

The rearrangement links TRBV7-9 to TRBJ2-7; TCRdb gives TRBD1 as the D gene, but with no DNA this cannot be confirmed. CDR3 size: 15 residues. Germline V gives CDR1 SEHNR, CDR2 FQNEAQ (reference sequence). This CDR3 reads CASTPIPGQIDEQYF.

The chain joins TRBV28 to TRBJ2-2; with no DNA, the TCRdb D assignment of TRBD2 cannot be verified. CDR3 length equals 15 residues. Germline CDR1 is MDHEN and CDR2 is SYDVKM. The CDR3 reads CASSLGRLNTGELFF.

CDR3 amino acids: CASGQGGTGEMFF. The chain couples TRBV28 to TRBJ2-2; the D gene TCRdb calls, TRBD1, cannot be checked with no DNA. The CDR3 length is 13 residues. Germline V gene data show CDR1 as MDHEN and CDR2 as SYDVKM.

The chain links TRBV2 to TRBJ2-5; TCRdb's D gene call, TRBD1, goes unchecked for lack of DNA. Germline V gene lookup returns CDR1 SNHLY and CDR2 FYNNEI. The CDR3 sequence is 15 residues long. The CDR3 loop is CASSEVAGTQETQYF.

This chain joins TRBV7-6 and TRBJ2-7. Germline V CDR1 and CDR2: SGHVS, FNYEAQ. The CDR3 sequence is 15 residues long. CDR3 region: CVSSPTPTQNYEQYF.

This chain's CDR3 is CASSLTGNTGELFF. The chain has TRBV12-3 or TRBV12-4 and TRBJ2-2. This CDR3 region has 14 residues.

The chain uses TRBV5-4 and TRBJ2-7; TCRdb reports TRBD2, a call that lacks DNA to check it against. There are 14 residues in the CDR3. Germline V gene lookup returns CDR1 SGHNT and CDR2 YYREEE (reference sequence). CDR3 residues: CASSSRDGPYEQYF.

The rearrangement joins TRBV28 to TRBJ2-2; the TRBD1 assignment by TCRdb is unverifiable without DNA. CDR1 and CDR2 (germline): MDHEN, SYDVKM. The CDR3 has 14 amino acids. The CDR3 region is CASSLQGAYGELFF. Full variable domain (remainder filled in from reference TRBV28 and TRBJ2-2): DVKVTQSSRYLVKRTGEKVFLECVQDMDHENMFWYRQDPGLGLRLIYFSYDVKMKEKGDIPEGYSVSREKKERFSLILESASTNQTSMYLCASSLQGAYGELFFGEGSRLTVL.

The rearrangement links TRBV14 to TRBJ2-1; TCRdb indicates TRBD2, and absent DNA this call remains unverified. The CDR3 sequence is 16 residues long. Germline V gives CDR1 SGHDN, CDR2 FVKESK. CDR3: CASSDVGLVVYNEQFF.

This chain links TRBV19 with TRBJ1-2. This CDR3 region has 12 residues. Germline V gene lookup returns CDR1 LNHDA and CDR2 SQIVND (reference sequence). CDR3 sequence: CASSLGGYGYTF.

The J gene is TRBJ1-3, the V gene TRBV4-1. Germline V gene data show CDR1 as MGHRA and CDR2 as YSYEKL. This CDR3 contains 16 residues. This CDR3 reads CASSQQGGYNGNTIYF.

The chain uses TRBV7-8 and TRBJ1-1. Germline CDR1 and CDR2: SGHVS and FQNEAQ. This CDR3 is built from 16 residues. The CDR3 spells CASSPEPDLASAEAFF.

The chain couples TRBV28 to TRBJ2-7; TCRdb's assignment of TRBD2 cannot be checked, as there is no DNA. Germline V gene sequence: CDR1 MDHEN, CDR2 SYDVKM. This CDR3 comprises 13 residues. CDR3: CASASGESYEQYF.